These T cell receptor beta chains were read from a single sample in a study of cytomegalovirus exposure and HLA in healthy donors. Clones were read by immunoSEQ multiplex PCR, and TCRdb kept only the in-frame ones, dropping some. The sample holds about 170,000 clones; less than 85% are singletons and the top ten take 1%. The source material was PBMCs. Receptors originate from a boy between 2 and 10 years old in good health and CMV-seronegative. Both conserved end residues are trimmed from each CDR3. The order of the fields is V gene, CDR3 protein.

v_call: TRBV28; cdr3_aa: ASSLVGDTYEQY
v_call: TRBV7-9; cdr3_aa: ASSVGTDTQY
v_call: TRBV5-4; cdr3_aa: ASRASGGNTGELF
v_call: TRBV27; cdr3_aa: ASSILGLAETPGEQY
v_call: TRBV11-3; cdr3_aa: ASSSGGSGANTQY
v_call: TRBV7-3; cdr3_aa: ASSLRGANEQF
v_call: TRBV29-1; cdr3_aa: SVDRDSSGANVLT
v_call: TRBV5-1; cdr3_aa: ASSLGQGEGYNEQF
v_call: TRBV7-2; cdr3_aa: ASSLGLAGWDTQY
v_call: TRBV6-4; cdr3_aa: ASSPRPGAGTEAF
v_call: TRBV19; cdr3_aa: ASANPARKYNEQF
v_call: TRBV28; cdr3_aa: ASRLGLAGQNEQF
v_call: TRBV5-1; cdr3_aa: ASSSGLASSTDTQY
v_call: TRBV30; cdr3_aa: AWSVPGLQETQY
v_call: TRBV27; cdr3_aa: ASKRETGEFSEQY
v_call: TRBV5-1; cdr3_aa: ASSLGLASDTQY
v_call: TRBV5-1; cdr3_aa: ASSSSGGAYEQY
v_call: TRBV5-6; cdr3_aa: ASSFAGGYEQY
v_call: TRBV6-6; cdr3_aa: ASRQTGELF
v_call: TRBV15; cdr3_aa: ATSRQRGWQETQY
v_call: TRBV9; cdr3_aa: ASSVGGSDNQPQH
v_call: TRBV6-6; cdr3_aa: ASVGAVTYNEQF
v_call: TRBV5-5; cdr3_aa: ASRMVGRSYGYT
v_call: TRBV29-1; cdr3_aa: SVGRDSGNEQF
v_call: TRBV5-1; cdr3_aa: ASTGGFGQGRGEETQY
v_call: TRBV30; cdr3_aa: AWSYRGTGELF
v_call: TRBV2; cdr3_aa: ASSEGGDTFLSPGELF
v_call: TRBV7-9; cdr3_aa: ASSLTAFTNTEAF
v_call: TRBV28; cdr3_aa: KTGAMNTEAF
v_call: TRBV9; cdr3_aa: ASSVGRSGESTDTQY
v_call: TRBV6-5; cdr3_aa: ASIQTGGPIETQY
v_call: TRBV4-1; cdr3_aa: ASSQPGTLKEAF
v_call: TRBV7-9; cdr3_aa: ASSSRTGQETQY
v_call: TRBV5-1; cdr3_aa: ASSLGQRYPDYEQY
v_call: TRBV5-4; cdr3_aa: ASSRGNDNEQF
v_call: TRBV7-9; cdr3_aa: ASSNDSGRVLGVEQF
v_call: TRBV27; cdr3_aa: ASSPKKTSGSRNEQF
v_call: TRBV7-7; cdr3_aa: ASSLRTSGKGEETQY
v_call: TRBV5-1; cdr3_aa: ASSPEGRKETQY
v_call: TRBV29-1; cdr3_aa: SVKLWTRDNYGYT
v_call: TRBV28; cdr3_aa: ASSFVGSSYNEQF
v_call: TRBV6-6; cdr3_aa: ASSSRVFNEQF
v_call: TRBV6-5; cdr3_aa: ASSYGRGSEQY